Included here is one TCR beta chain sequence, with context. Its antigen is unidentified. This entry is derived from a study of T cell responses to AZD1222 COVID-19 vaccine. Profiled with immunoSEQ multiplex PCR; TCRdb holds only in-frame clones, not every one. The sample has fewer than 200,000 clones, 85% to 90% seen once. Findings and limits, study-wide: Elevations in Spike-specific TCR breadth and depth followed administration of two AZD1222 doses. Only five to seven individuals given AZD1222 were seropositive at baseline.

Germline V gene data show CDR1 as SGHDT and CDR2 as YYEEEE. V was cut by 4 bases and J by 0 bases, with 17 bases left in between. CDR3 size: 17 residues. This TCR was recovered from an adult in good health. This chain joins TRBV5-6 and TRBJ1-3; D gene ambiguous. The material sequenced was peripheral blood, taken on day 0 of AZD1222 vaccination. The chain's CDR3 is CASSGPDGTYSGNTIYF. Written as DNA, the CDR3 is TGTGCCAGCAGCGGGCCGGACGGAACTTACTCTGGAAACACCATATATTTT.